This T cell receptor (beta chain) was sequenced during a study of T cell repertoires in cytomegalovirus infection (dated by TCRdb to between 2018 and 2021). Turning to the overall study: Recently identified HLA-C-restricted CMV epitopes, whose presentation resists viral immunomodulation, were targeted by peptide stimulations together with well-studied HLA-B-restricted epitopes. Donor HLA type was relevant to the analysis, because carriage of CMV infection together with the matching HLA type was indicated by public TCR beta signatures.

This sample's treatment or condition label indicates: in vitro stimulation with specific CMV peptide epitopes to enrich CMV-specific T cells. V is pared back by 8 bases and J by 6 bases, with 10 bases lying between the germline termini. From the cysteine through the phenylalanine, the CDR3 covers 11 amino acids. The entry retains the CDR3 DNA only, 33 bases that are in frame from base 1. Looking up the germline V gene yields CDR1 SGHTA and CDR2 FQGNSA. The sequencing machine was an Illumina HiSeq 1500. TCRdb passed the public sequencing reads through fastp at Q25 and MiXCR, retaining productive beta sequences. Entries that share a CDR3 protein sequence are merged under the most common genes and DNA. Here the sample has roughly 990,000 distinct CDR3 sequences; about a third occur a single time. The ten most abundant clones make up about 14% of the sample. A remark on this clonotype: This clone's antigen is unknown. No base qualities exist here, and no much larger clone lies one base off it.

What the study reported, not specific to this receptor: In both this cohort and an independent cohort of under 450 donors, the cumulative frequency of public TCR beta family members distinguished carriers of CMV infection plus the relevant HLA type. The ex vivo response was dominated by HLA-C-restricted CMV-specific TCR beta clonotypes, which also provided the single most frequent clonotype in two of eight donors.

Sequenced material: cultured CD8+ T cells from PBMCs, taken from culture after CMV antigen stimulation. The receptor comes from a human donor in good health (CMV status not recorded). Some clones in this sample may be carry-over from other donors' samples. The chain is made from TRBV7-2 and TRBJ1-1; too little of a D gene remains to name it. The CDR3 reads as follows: CASGLSAEAFF. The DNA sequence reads TGTGCCAGCGGGTTGAGCGCTGAAGCTTTCTTT.